The rows below give T cell receptor beta chains drawn from one sample of a study of blood T cells in healthy people across ages. TCRdb used MiXCR to reprocess the 5' RACE reads, holding one entry per CDR3 protein. Of fewer than 2 million distinct CDR3 sequences detected, around 42% appear once; the ten largest clones hold under 25%. The sequencing input was blood. All receptors derive from a human donor in good health. CDR3s include the opening cysteine and the closing phenylalanine or tryptophan. A D gene is named only where the DNA matches it firmly. Part of the rows lack a size; the others show once, few, many or a class for expanded clones.

d_call clone_size j_call v_call cdr3_aa cdr3_nt
. . TRBJ2-2 TRBV7-2 CASSSRHGDTGELFF TGTGCCAGCAGCTCGCGTCATGGGGACACCGGGGAGCTGTTTTTT
TRBD1 . TRBJ2-7 TRBV7-9 CASSLAGTGRTYEQYF TGTGCCAGCAGCTTAGCGGGGACAGGGAGAACCTACGAGCAGTACTTC
. . TRBJ2-7 TRBV5-1 CASSLGPGRYEQYF TGCGCCAGCAGCTTGGGCCCAGGCAGGTACGAGCAGTACTTC
. few TRBJ2-7 TRBV20-1 CSASRIPSSYEQYF TGCAGTGCTAGTAGGATTCCTAGCTCCTACGAGCAGTACTTC
. . TRBJ1-2 TRBV9 CASSLVRENGGYTF TGTGCCAGCAGCCTCGTGAGGGAAAATGGAGGCTACACCTTC
. . TRBJ2-3 TRBV13 CASSSSWATQYF TGTGCCAGCAGCTCCTCCTGGGCTACGCAGTATTTT
. few TRBJ2-1 TRBV15 CATSRSLGPGPNEQFF TGTGCCACCAGCAGATCCCTAGGACCCGGACCCAATGAGCAGTTCTTC
TRBD1 . TRBJ1-1 TRBV10-3 CAISRTGSNTGAFF TGTGCCATCAGCAGGACAGGGAGTAACACTGGAGCTTTCTTT
. . TRBJ1-6 TRBV6-5 CASRRTRGGSPLHF TGTGCCAGCAGGCGTACAAGGGGGGGATCACCCCTCCACTTT
. . TRBJ1-4 TRBV4-3 CASSQEGGESEKLFF TGCGCCAGCAGCCAAGAAGGGGGAGAGAGTGAAAAACTGTTTTTT